Shown below are 5 T cell receptor beta chains from a single sample sequenced in a study of human T cells and chemical hapten exposure. TCRdb analysed the RACE reads with MiXCR anew, one entry per CDR3 protein. The sample has roughly 250,000 distinct CDR3 sequences, 7% to 10% seen once. Time point in this sample: pre-sensitization, week 0. Treatment reported: therapeutic diphenylcyclopropenone sensitization with weekly scalp DPC. The specimen comprised whole blood, sampled in connection with sensitization to the hapten diphenylcyclopropenone (DPC). The receptors here all came from a middle-aged woman with alopecia areata. Some clones in this sample may be carry-over from other donors' samples.

This clonotype was seen at least ten times. The chain couples TRBV7-2 to TRBJ2-7; TRBD2 might be the D (5 bases). The CDR3 has 14 amino acids. Between the trimmed V and J ends, which lost 1 base and 2 bases, there was a span of 9 bases. Germline CDR1 reads SGHTA; CDR2 reads FQGNSA. This CDR3 is CASSLEYGTYEQYF. DNA for the CDR3: TGTGCCAGCAGCTTAGAGTACGGGACCTACGAGCAGTACTTC.

In this sample, this clonotype turned up many times. This chain connects TRBV12-3 or TRBV12-4 to TRBJ1-1; 7 bases agree with TRBD1. This CDR3 is built from 13 residues. V trimming: 7 bases; J trimming: 1 base; junction bases outside the gene matches: 3. The CDR3 region is CASNRGPNTEAFF. CDR3 bases: TGTGCCAGCAACAGGGGCCCGAACACTGAAGCTTTCTTT.

This clonotype was counted many times. This rearrangement joins TRBV7-3 to TRBJ2-1; TRBD2 aligns across 8 bases. V was pared by 3 bases and J by 8 bases, with 3 bases of the junction left unmatched. The CDR3 is made up of 13 amino acids. Germline V gene data show CDR1 as SGHTA and CDR2 as FQGTGA. The CDR3 loop is CASSFAGGDEQFF. CDR3 DNA sequence: TGTGCCAGCAGCTTTGCGGGAGGTGATGAGCAGTTCTTC.

This clonotype came up a few times. The chain combines TRBV20-1 with TRBJ2-3, with D possibly TRBD2 on 6 matching bases. This CDR3 comprises 15 residues. CDR1 is DFQATT, CDR2 SNEGSKA, per germline (reference sequence). The V and J ends lost 7 bases and 2 bases respectively, with 19 bases between them. Written as DNA, the CDR3 is TGCAGTGTCCAGGGACTCAGAGGGTCCACAGATACGCAGTATTTT. Its translation is CSVQGLRGSTDTQYF.

This clonotype was counted between two and nine times. The rearrangement joins TRBV28 to TRBJ1-2; D is uncertain. The CDR3 is made up of 17 amino acids. Between the trimmed V and J ends, which lost 4 bases and 6 bases, there was a span of 24 bases. CDR1 is MDHEN, CDR2 SYDVKM, per germline. The CDR3 DNA reads TGTGCCAGCAGTTGGGGTTTTATTAGGCAGGATCCTAATGGCTACACCTTC. It is translated as CASSWGFIRQDPNGYTF.